The entry below gives a single TCR beta chain sequence along with its context. This record belongs to a study of T cell changes during pregnancy in multiple sclerosis. V shed 7 bases and J shed 5 bases, with 17 bases lying between them. The germline CDR1 and CDR2 sequences are MDHEN and SYDVKM. The CDR3 spans 14 residues. Assay used: immunoSEQ multiplex PCR; TCRdb lists only in-frame clones, some missing. The sample yields approximately 20,000 clones, about 83% seen once. The sample here was CD8+ T cells from peripheral blood mononuclear cells, taken before pregnancy. The TCR was taken from a female donor with multiple sclerosis, enrolled in a pregnancy study. This chain joins TRBV28 and TRBJ1-2, with D tentatively TRBD1 (6 bases). The CDR3 loop reads CASNQWGGGYGYTF. In DNA form, the CDR3 reads TGTGCCAGCAACCAATGGGGGGGCGGGTATGGCTACACCTTC.